These T cell receptor beta chains were read from a single sample in a study of blood T cell repertoires in COVID-19. Assay used: immunoSEQ multiplex PCR; TCRdb lists only in-frame clones, some missing. The sample holds 150,000 to 200,000 clones, roughly 87% seen once. The source material was peripheral blood. The receptors derive from a man between 18 and 29 years old who had recovered from COVID-19. Both conserved end residues are part of each CDR3. A D gene is named only where the DNA matches it firmly. Some rows mark clone size as missing; the rest say once, few, many or name a class of expanded clone.

- | TRBJ1-4 | TRBD1 | TRBV2 | TGTGCCAGCAGGGCGGACAGGGGAAAACTGTTTTTT | CASRADRGKLFF
once | TRBJ2-3 | TRBD2 | TRBV11-2 | TGTGCCAGCACCCCGGGACTAGGAACAGATACGCAGTATTTT | CASTPGLGTDTQYF
once | TRBJ2-1 | - | TRBV7-9 | TGTGCCAGCAGCTTAGGGGACTCGGGCCATGAGCAGTTCTTC | CASSLGDSGHEQFF
- | TRBJ2-7 | - | TRBV6-2/TRBV6-3 | TGTGCCAGCAGCAAGCTAGGCTCCTACGAGCAGTACTTC | CASSKLGSYEQYF
once | TRBJ2-1 | TRBD2 | TRBV7-2 | TGTGCCAGCGGGACTAGCGGGAGGGCCAATGAGCAGTTCTTC | CASGTSGRANEQFF
- | TRBJ1-2 | - | TRBV6-6 | TGTGCCAGCAGCCTAGATAATAAGCGCTACACCTTC | CASSLDNKRYTF
- | TRBJ2-2 | - | TRBV4-2 | TGTGCCAGCAGCCAAAACCCAGCTAGCGGCCAGGGGAAGGGGAACACCGGGGAGCTGTTTTTT | CASSQNPASGQGKGNTGELFF
- | TRBJ2-7 | TRBD1 | TRBV29-1 | TGCAGCGTCCAGACAGGGGGCAGCTACGAGCAGTACTTC | CSVQTGGSYEQYF
- | TRBJ1-6 | - | TRBV7-7 | TGTGCTAGCAGCCCTAAAAGTAAGCCCTATAATTCACCCCTCCACTTT | CASSPKSKPYNSPLHF
- | TRBJ2-7 | TRBD2 | TRBV25-1 | TGTGCCAGCAGTGAATTACGTGGCGGGAGGTCGTACGAGCAGTACTTC | CASSELRGGRSYEQYF
- | TRBJ2-7 | - | TRBV24-1 | TGTGCCACCAGTGATCCGGGCGGGACTCAAGGTGGGCAGTACTTC | CATSDPGGTQGGQYF
- | TRBJ2-7 | TRBD2 | TRBV24-1 | TGTGCCACCAGTGATCCCGGGACTAGCGGGAGATACGAGCAGTACTTC | CATSDPGTSGRYEQYF
- | TRBJ1-1 | - | TRBV5-6 | TGTGCCAGCAGCTTGGTACAGCCGAACACTGAAGCTTTCTTT | CASSLVQPNTEAFF
- | TRBJ2-1 | - | TRBV6-4 | TGTGCCAGCAGTCCGAACGTAGCTGCTGAGCAGTTCTTC | CASSPNVAAEQFF
- | TRBJ1-1 | - | TRBV5-4 | TGTGCCAGCAGCGGGCAGTCCATGAACACTGAAGCTTTCTTT | CASSGQSMNTEAFF
few | TRBJ1-5 | - | TRBV18 | TGTGCCAGCTCGGATCGACAGAATCAGCCCCAGCATTTT | CASSDRQNQPQHF
- | TRBJ2-2 | - | TRBV5-5 | TGTGCCAGCAGCTTGGATGGGGGGGCGTTGGCCGGGGAGCTGTTTTTT | CASSLDGGALAGELFF
- | TRBJ2-7 | - | TRBV4-3 | TGCGCCAGCAGCCAAGAGCTGGGGGCGACCTACGAGCAGTACTTC | CASSQELGATYEQYF
- | TRBJ2-6 | - | TRBV14 | TGTGCCAGCAGCCAAGGCCTCCGAGGGATTGGGGCCAACGTCCTGACTTTC | CASSQGLRGIGANVLTF
- | TRBJ1-4 | - | TRBV21-1 | TGTGCCAGCAAAGGGACAGAAAATGCAACTAATGAAAAACTGTTTTTT | CASKGTENATNEKLFF
- | TRBJ2-3 | - | TRBV27 | TGTGCCAGCAGTTTGGGAGTAGTAGGAGATACGCAGTATTTT | CASSLGVVGDTQYF
- | TRBJ1-2 | - | TRBV2 | TGTGCCAGCAGTCAACAGGATAACTATGGCTACACCTTC | CASSQQDNYGYTF
- | TRBJ1-1 | - | TRBV19 | TGTGCCAGTAGTGTGAGACAGTGGACCTTGAACACTGAAGCTTTCTTT | CASSVRQWTLNTEAFF
- | TRBJ1-2 | - | TRBV27 | TGTGCCAGCAGTTTCCATGGTACAGGGTTGCAAAACTATGGCTACACCTTC | CASSFHGTGLQNYGYTF
- | TRBJ1-2 | - | TRBV7-2 | TGTGCCAGCAGCTTAGACAGAATTGATGGCTACACCTTC | CASSLDRIDGYTF